This is a list of T cell receptor beta chains from one sample in a study of T cell responses to AZD1222 COVID-19 vaccine. This table comes from immunoSEQ multiplex PCR, and its TCRdb copy is limited to in-frame clones, with some not included. The table has 150,000 to 200,000 clones, approximately 87% seen once. Sequenced here: peripheral blood, sampled on day 0 of MenACWY control vaccination. The origin of the receptors is an adult in good health. Each CDR3 is given with its conserved first and last residue. Each record gives: J gene, V gene, clone size, D gene, CDR3 DNA, CDR3 protein. A D gene is named only where the DNA matches it firmly. Clone size is shown for a subset of rows, as once, few, many or a class of expanded clone.

>TRBJ1-2|TRBV28|NA|NA
TGTGCCAGCAGTACCTCGACACGGTCCTATGGCTACACCTTC
CASSTSTRSYGYTF
>TRBJ2-3|TRBV7-2|once|NA
TGTGCCAGCAGCGCTCAGGTTTCTAGCACAGATACGCAGTATTTT
CASSAQVSSTDTQYF
>TRBJ1-4|TRBV24-1|NA|TRBD1
TGTGCCACCAGTGATTGGACAGGGGACCCACCGTGGGAAAAACTGTTTTTT
CATSDWTGDPPWEKLFF
>TRBJ2-1|TRBV5-4|NA|NA
TGTGCCAGCAGCTTGGTCGGGTTACAGGCCCTCGAGCAGTTCTTC
CASSLVGLQALEQFF
>TRBJ2-7|TRBV7-9|NA|NA
TGTGCCAGCAGCTTAGCGGTGACTTACTACGAGCAGTACTTC
CASSLAVTYYEQYF
>TRBJ2-1|TRBV7-9|NA|NA
TGTGCCAGCAGCTTAGCGCCCGGGGTAGATTACAATGAGCAGTTCTTC
CASSLAPGVDYNEQFF
>TRBJ2-7|TRBV9|NA|TRBD1
TGTGCCAGCAGCGTGCACAGGGGACCATCCTACGAGCAGTACTTC
CASSVHRGPSYEQYF
>TRBJ1-4|TRBV2|NA|NA
TGTGCCAGCAATTCCCGGGGGCCTAATGAAAAACTGTTTTTT
CASNSRGPNEKLFF
>TRBJ2-3|TRBV28|NA|TRBD2
TGTGCCAGCAACCCGACTAGCGGGGCGACGCAGTATTTT
CASNPTSGATQYF
>TRBJ1-2|TRBV27|NA|NA
TGTGCCAGCGGGCGGGCCGGACATAGCTACACCTTC
CASGRAGHSYTF
>TRBJ1-5|TRBV19|NA|NA
TGTGCCAGTATAGGGATCTCGAGTAGCAATCAGCCCCAGCATTTT
CASIGISSSNQPQHF
>TRBJ2-3|TRBV7-2|NA|NA
TGTGCCAGCAGAAAGGGTGACTCAGATACGCAGTATTTT
CASRKGDSDTQYF
>TRBJ1-1|TRBV6-5|NA|TRBD1
TGTGCCAGCAGTAGACCGGGACAGGAAGCTTTCTTT
CASSRPGQEAFF
>TRBJ1-4|TRBV9|once|NA
TGTGCCAGCAGCCCTCGGTGGGGGGCAACTAATGAAAAACTGTTTTTT
CASSPRWGATNEKLFF
>TRBJ2-7|TRBV4-1|NA|TRBD1
TGCGCCAGCAGCCATGGACAGGGGAGTACGTACGAGCAGTACTTC
CASSHGQGSTYEQYF
>TRBJ2-7|TRBV7-2|NA|NA
TGTGCCAGCAGCTTAAAGGCCCCCGGCGAGCAGTACTTC
CASSLKAPGEQYF
>TRBJ2-4|TRBV15|NA|NA
TGTGCCACCAGCAGACCGGGCGGACCGGCCAAAAACATTCAGTACTTC
CATSRPGGPAKNIQYF
>TRBJ1-1|TRBV24-1|NA|NA
TGTGCCACCAGTGACCAAATGAACACTGAAGCTTTCTTT
CATSDQMNTEAFF
>TRBJ1-5|TRBV7-2|few|NA
TGTGCCAGCAGCTTAGATGGCAGTCTGCCCCAGCATTTT
CASSLDGSLPQHF
>TRBJ1-5|TRBV19|NA|NA
TGTGCCAGTAGAGACCGGGACGGCCGCAATCAGCCCCAGCATTTT
CASRDRDGRNQPQHF
>TRBJ2-2|TRBV14|NA|TRBD1
TGTGCCAGCAGCACATGGACAGGGGCCGGGGAGCTGTTTTTT
CASSTWTGAGELFF
>TRBJ1-2|TRBV6-5|NA|NA
TGTGCCAGCAGCGCGGACGGGAACTATGGCTACACCTTC
CASSADGNYGYTF